This TCR beta chain came from a study of Graves' ophthalmopathy and Graves' hyperthyroidism. Points from the study as a whole: Ophthalmopathy cases were distinguished from stable hyperthyroidism by a 13-signature model, reaching around 90% sensitivity and around 77% specificity.

V was shortened by 6 bases and J by 5 bases, with 10 bases between the two germline ends. Germline V CDR1 and CDR2: MNHEY, SMNVEV (reference sequence). There are 12 residues in the CDR3. Hyperthyroidism is called stable when no ophthalmopathy develops within 18 months of follow-up. RNA transcripts were the source from which TCR beta CDR3 regions were amplified. The first-round RT-PCR employed HTBI primers together with the Qiagen OneStep RT-PCR kit. A multiplex PCR was then performed as the second round. TCRdb re-called the multiplex PCR reads through MiXCR, storing one row per CDR3 protein. This table has 680,000 or so distinct CDR3 sequences, about 20% appearing once. Concerning this clonotype: Its antigen is unknown.

The chain couples TRBV27 to TRBJ2-5; no reliable D call. Sequencing used peripheral blood. This clonotype was obtained from a young woman with stable Graves' hyperthyroidism. Some clones in this sample may be carry-over from other donors' samples. In DNA, the CDR3 is TGTGCCAGCAGAGACGCGGTTGAGACCCAGTACTTC. Protein: CASRDAVETQYF.